The 31 T cell receptor beta chains reported below all come from one sample, sequenced in a study of blood T cells in healthy people across ages. Combining a sample-barcoded 5' primer with a J-beta primer mix, a second PCR ran for about 7 to 11 cycles. TCRdb reprocessed the 5' RACE reads with MiXCR, giving one entry per CDR3 protein. The data contain some 800,000 distinct CDR3 sequences, under 45% of them singletons. The sequenced sample consisted of blood. Source of these receptors: a man between 60 and 70 years old in good health.

The chain couples TRBV4-3 to TRBJ2-1; D possibly corresponds to TRBD2 (6 bases). The CDR3 covers 17 residues. Trimming removed 4 bases at V and 2 bases at J, with 18 bases between. CDR1 is LGHNA and CDR2 is YSLEER in the germline V gene. CDR3 region: CASSRSGARETYNEQFF. The CDR3, as DNA: TGCGCCAGCAGCCGAAGTGGGGCCCGGGAGACCTACAATGAGCAGTTCTTC.

The V call is TRBV9, the J call TRBJ1-1, with TRBD1 matching over 7 bases. Germline trimming cut 4 bases from V and 0 bases from J; bases unmatched to any gene: 6. Germline-derived CDR1 and CDR2 are SGDLS and YYNGEE. CDR3 size: 15 residues. The CDR3 spells CASSPQTGLNTEAFF. The CDR3 region has the DNA TGTGCCAGCAGCCCCCAGACAGGGCTGAACACTGAAGCTTTCTTT.

V is TRBV10-3 and J is TRBJ1-2, with D possibly TRBD1 on 6 matching bases. The CDR3 sequence is 12 residues long. The germline V and J ends were trimmed by 10 bases and 7 bases, with 16 bases remaining between them. CDR1 is ENHRY, CDR2 SYGVKD, per germline. The CDR3 sequence is CASSGTNSGYTF. DNA for the CDR3: TGTGCCAGTTCTGGGACAAATTCTGGCTACACCTTC.

Many counts were recorded for this clonotype. One junction end disagrees with the germline gene, perhaps due to a read error. The gene calls are TRBV5-1 and TRBJ2-3; unclear D gene. The CDR3 covers 12 residues. Germline lookup yields CDR1 SGHRS and CDR2 YFSETQ. The CDR3 spells CASSLLSDTQYF. As DNA, the CDR3 is TGTGCCAGCAGTCTTTTATCAGATACGCAGTATTTT.

This chain connects TRBV28 to TRBJ1-6; maybe TRBD1 (5 bases). The CDR3 loop spans 14 amino acids. CDR1 MDHEN and CDR2 SYDVKM come from the germline V gene. V dropped 10 bases and J dropped 4 bases, with 14 bases sitting between them. The CDR3 DNA is TGTGCCATCCAGGGTGTGGGGTATAATTCACCCCTCCACTTT. It is translated as CAIQGVGYNSPLHF.

This clonotype was picked up a small number of times. This rearrangement joins TRBV29-1 to TRBJ1-1, with 8 nucleotides matching TRBD1. The germline gives CDR1 SQVTM, CDR2 ANQGSEA. The CDR3 has 13 amino acids. Trimming cost V 6 bases and J 6 bases; bases outside gene matches: 9. The CDR3 DNA reads TGCAGCGTGGAGACAGGGGCGCGGTCTGAAGCTTTCTTT. Residues: CSVETGARSEAFF. The full variable domain, with the rest looked up from reference TRBV29-1 and TRBJ1-1, is SAVISQKPSRDICQRGTSLTIQCQVDSQVTMMFWYRQQPGQSLTLIATANQGSEATYESGFVIDKFPISRPNLTFSTLTVSNMSPEDSSIYLCSVETGARSEAFFGQGTRLTVV.

The CDR3 DNA reads TGCGCCAGCCGGGGGATATCCTCCTACGAGCAGTACTTC. Protein sequence: CASRGISSYEQYF. The chain employs TRBV5-1 and TRBJ2-7; D possibly corresponds to TRBD2 (6 bases). V dropped 7 bases and J dropped 0 bases, with 11 bases sitting between them. Germline values: CDR1 SGHRS, CDR2 YFSETQ. The CDR3 extends over 13 amino acids. Together with reference TRBV5-1 and TRBJ2-7, the CDR3 gives the full variable domain: KAGVTQTPRYLIKTRGQQVTLSCSPISGHRSVSWYQQTPGQGLQFLFEYFSETQRNKGNFPGRFSGRQFSNSRSEMNVSTLELGDSALYLCASRGISSYEQYFGPGTRLTVT.

The CDR3 loop is CASSYYGTAQETQYF. In nucleotides, the CDR3 is TGTGCCAGCAGTTACTATGGGACCGCCCAAGAGACCCAGTACTTC. The chain is built from TRBV6-5 and TRBJ2-5; tentatively, D is TRBD1 or TRBD2 (5 bases each). The CDR3 runs to 15 residues. V lost 1 base to trimming and J lost 1 base, with 10 bases between them. Germline CDR1 and CDR2: MNHEY and SVGAGI.

This clonotype was found once. An end of the junction does not agree with germline; a read error may underlie this. The chain has TRBV6-6 and TRBJ1-1; D gene ambiguous. The CDR3 consists of 14 residues. Germline V lookup: CDR1 MNHNY, CDR2 SVGAGI (reference sequence). The CDR3 nucleotides read TGTGCCGGCAGTTACGGCTCCGTGAACACTGAAGCTTTCTTT. Its translation is CAGSYGSVNTEAFF.

This chain connects TRBV2 to TRBJ1-5, with D uncertain. The CDR3 contains 15 residues. Germline values: CDR1 SNHLY, CDR2 FYNNEI. Trimming pared 4 bases from V and 2 bases from J, leaving 12 bases between. CDR3 sequence reads: CASSVSRRGNQPQHF. The DNA for the CDR3 is TGTGCCAGCAGTGTTTCCCGACGGGGCAATCAGCCCCAGCATTTT.

There are a few counts of this clonotype. The gene calls are TRBV6-2 or TRBV6-3 and TRBJ2-3, with TRBD1 matching 11 bases. The J segment lost 13 bases and the V segment lost 0 bases, leaving 6 bases of the junction unmatched. The germline CDR1 and CDR2 sequences are MNHEY and SVGEGT. The CDR3 is 14 residues long. CDR3 sequence reads: CASSYSSGTGGKYF. The DNA for the CDR3 is TGTGCCAGCAGTTACTCCTCCGGGACAGGGGGGAAGTATTTT.

The genes are TRBV14 and TRBJ1-2; D unclear. Trimming left V 1 base short and J 0 bases short, with 3 bases between. The CDR3 contains 13 residues. The germline gives CDR1 SGHDN, CDR2 FVKESK. As DNA, the CDR3 is TGTGCCAGCAGCCAAGCTACTAACTATGGCTACACCTTC. Amino acids: CASSQATNYGYTF.

V gene TRBV7-9 combines with J gene TRBJ2-5; D call uncertain. CDR1 is SEHNR and CDR2 is FQNEAQ in the germline V gene (reference sequence). Trimming shortened V by 4 bases and J by 5 bases, and 17 bases separated the two germline ends. CDR3 length: 15 residues. CDR3 region: CASSSIQRSRETQYF. In DNA form, the CDR3 reads TGTGCCAGCAGCTCGATACAGAGGAGCCGGGAGACCCAGTACTTC. The whole variable domain, filled in from reference TRBV7-9 and TRBJ2-5, reads DTGVSQNPRHKITKRGQNVTFRCDPISEHNRLYWYRQTLGQGPEFLTYFQNEAQLEKSRLLSDRFSAERPKGSFSTLEIQRTEQGDSAMYLCASSSIQRSRETQYFGPGTRLLVL.

CDR3 bases: TGCAGCGTGCAAGGCGGGGGGGAGACCCAGTACTTC. Translation: CSVQGGGETQYF. The V call is TRBV29-1, the J call TRBJ2-5, with 8 bases matching TRBD2. Germline V gene sequence: CDR1 SQVTM, CDR2 ANQGSEA. Trimming removed 6 bases from V and 5 bases from J; junction bases left unmatched: 5. This CDR3 is built from 12 residues.

The J gene is TRBJ2-1, the V gene TRBV18, with 11 positions matching TRBD2. Looked up from germline, CDR1 is KGHSH and CDR2 is LQKENI. CDR3 size: 16 residues. Trimming removed 6 bases from V and 8 bases from J; junction bases left unmatched: 12. CDR3 bases: TGTGCCAGCTCTCCCGCTAGCGGGAGGCGGGGAGATGAGCAGTTCTTC. It encodes CASSPASGRRGDEQFF.

This chain connects TRBV20-1 to TRBJ1-4; possible D gene TRBD1, 5 bases. The CDR3 has 14 amino acids. The germline CDR1 and CDR2 sequences are DFQATT and SNEGSKA (reference sequence). Trimming removed 2 bases at V and 4 bases at J, with 11 bases between. The CDR3 spells CSARSTDYNEKLFF. CDR3 coding DNA: TGCAGTGCTAGATCGACAGATTATAATGAAAAACTGTTTTTT.

This clonotype was seen a few times. The chain couples TRBV6-6 to TRBJ1-4; the D gene is possibly TRBD1 (5 bases). Trimming removed 7 bases from V and 0 bases from J, with 15 bases in between. CDR3 length: 16 amino acids. The germline CDR1 and CDR2 sequences are MNHNY and SVGAGI (reference sequence). CDR3 sequence reads: CASTLRTGSTNEKLFF. The CDR3 nucleotides are TGTGCCAGCACCTTACGTACAGGTTCAACTAATGAAAAACTGTTTTTT.

V and J are TRBV2 and TRBJ1-4; D may be TRBD1 (6 bases). CDR3 length equals 14 residues. CDR1 is SNHLY, CDR2 FYNNEI, per germline. The V end was cut by 7 bases, the J end by 5 bases, with 14 bases between. The DNA for the CDR3 is TGTGCCAGCACATTTCAGGGGTTAAATGAAAAACTGTTTTTT. This translates into CASTFQGLNEKLFF.

Concerning this clonotype: One junction end does not reproduce the germline sequence, and a read error may be involved. The chain is built from TRBV4-3 and TRBJ2-6; TRBD1 is a possible D gene (5 bases). The CDR3 runs 16 residues. CDR1 is LGHNA and CDR2 is YSLEER in the germline V gene. CDR3 coding DNA: TGCGCCACCGGAGTACAGCCTACTGATGGGGCCAACATCCTGACTTTC. It translates to CATGVQPTDGANILTF.

This clonotype was seen many times. The genes are TRBV7-9 and TRBJ2-3; perhaps TRBD2 as D (6 bases). This CDR3 has 13 residues. Per the germline V gene, CDR1 is SEHNR and CDR2 is FQNEAQ (reference sequence). V dropped 5 bases and J dropped 4 bases, with 10 bases sitting between them. CDR3 sequence: CASSPKRADTQYF. The CDR3 nucleotides are TGTGCCAGCAGCCCCAAGCGGGCAGATACGCAGTATTTT.

This chain links TRBV27 with TRBJ1-2, with D maybe TRBD1 (6 bases). The CDR3 covers 14 residues. The V end was cut by 6 bases, the J end by 12 bases, with 23 bases between. Germline V lookup: CDR1 MNHEY, CDR2 SMNVEV (reference sequence). CDR3 amino acids: CASSPEDRTRGHTF. CDR3 sequence (DNA): TGTGCCAGCAGCCCGGAGGACAGAACTAGAGGCCACACCTTC.

The chain joins TRBV29-1 to TRBJ1-4; possibly TRBD1 for D (6 bases). Per germline, CDR1 SQVTM and CDR2 ANQGSEA. Trimming removed 6 bases at V and 3 bases at J, with 11 bases between. This CDR3 comprises 13 residues. Written as DNA, the CDR3 is TGCAGCGTAGGACGGACAGCTAATGAAAAACTGTTTTTT. Its translation: CSVGRTANEKLFF. The whole variable domain, remainder taken from reference TRBV29-1 and TRBJ1-4, is SAVISQKPSRDICQRGTSLTIQCQVDSQVTMMFWYRQQPGQSLTLIATANQGSEATYESGFVIDKFPISRPNLTFSTLTVSNMSPEDSSIYLCSVGRTANEKLFFGSGTQLSVL.

This clonotype appeared a few times. The chain links TRBV7-2 to TRBJ2-1; possibly TRBD2 for D (6 bases). The ends were cut back, 5 bases at V and 10 bases at J, with 15 bases in the middle. CDR1 is SGHTA, CDR2 FQGNSA, per germline. The CDR3 is 13 residues long. The CDR3 sequence: CASSGGTFGEQFF. In nucleotides, the CDR3 is TGTGCCAGCAGCGGGGGGACTTTTGGAGAGCAGTTCTTC.

The rearrangement links TRBV6-2 or TRBV6-3 to TRBJ2-3; D remains ambiguous. The germline V gene has CDR1 MNHEY and CDR2 SVGEGT. The CDR3 runs to 12 residues. V lost 6 bases, J lost 3 bases, and 7 bases lay in between. CDR3 bases: TGTGCCAGCAGACGGAGTACAGATACGCAGTATTTT. Translation: CASRRSTDTQYF.

The sample holds a few counts of this clonotype. The chain is built from TRBV12-3 or TRBV12-4 and TRBJ1-4; D not resolved. V was pared by 6 bases and J by 6 bases, with 11 bases between. This CDR3 comprises 13 residues. The CDR3 is CASSPNGDEKLFF. CDR3 coding DNA: TGTGCCAGCAGCCCCAACGGGGATGAAAAACTGTTTTTT.

The chain combines TRBV19 with TRBJ2-7, with TRBD2 matching over 7 bases. Per germline, CDR1 LNHDA and CDR2 SQIVND (reference sequence). CDR3 length: 14 amino acids. V was pared by 5 bases and J by 7 bases, with 11 bases of the junction left unmatched. The CDR3: CASSPWTSPNEQYF. DNA of the CDR3: TGTGCCAGTAGTCCATGGACTAGTCCCAATGAGCAGTACTTC.

This clonotype was counted between two and nine times. CDR3 nucleotides: TGTGCCAGCAACCGACTAGCGGGGGGCACAGATACGCAGTATTTT. Translation: CASNRLAGGTDTQYF. J is TRBJ2-3 and V is TRBV9; 12 bases fit TRBD2. The CDR3 contains 15 residues. CDR1 and CDR2 from the germline V gene are SGDLS and YYNGEE. V lost 6 bases, J lost 1 base, and 3 bases stayed unmatched.

J is TRBJ2-1 and V is TRBV9; D not resolved. V lost 0 bases and J 6 bases, leaving 7 bases between the germline ends. The CDR3 has 13 amino acids. CDR1 is SGDLS, CDR2 YYNGEE, per germline. The CDR3 loop reads CASSVAGTNEQFF. The DNA of the CDR3 is TGTGCCAGCAGCGTAGCGGGCACCAATGAGCAGTTCTTC.

This clonotype has just one count. V gene TRBV7-8 combines with J gene TRBJ1-1; TRBD1 is a possible D gene (5 bases). The CDR3 has 14 residues. V shed 0 bases and J shed 4 bases, with 9 bases lying between them. Per germline, CDR1 SGHVS and CDR2 FQNEAQ. CDR3 sequence: CASSLATGVTEAFF. CDR3 DNA: TGTGCCAGCAGCTTAGCAACAGGAGTCACTGAAGCTTTCTTT.

The table lists this clonotype with many counts. V gene TRBV5-1 combines with J gene TRBJ2-3, with D maybe TRBD2 (6 bases). CDR1 and CDR2 from the germline V gene are SGHRS and YFSETQ. There are 14 residues in the CDR3. V gave up 2 bases and J gave up 4 bases, with 11 bases separating them. This CDR3 reads CASSLSGGADTQYF. In nucleotides, the CDR3 is TGCGCCAGCAGCTTATCCGGGGGAGCAGATACGCAGTATTTT. Full variable domain (missing parts from reference TRBV5-1 and TRBJ2-3): KAGVTQTPRYLIKTRGQQVTLSCSPISGHRSVSWYQQTPGQGLQFLFEYFSETQRNKGNFPGRFSGRQFSNSRSEMNVSTLELGDSALYLCASSLSGGADTQYFGPGTRLTVL.

The sample holds a few counts of this clonotype. J is TRBJ2-3 and V is TRBV6-1, with 7 bases that match TRBD1. Losses at the gene ends were 7 bases for V and 0 bases for J; bases not matched to a gene: 4. In germline, CDR1 is MNHNS, CDR2 SASEGT. This CDR3 region has 14 residues. The CDR3 coding sequence is TGTGCCAGCAAACTACAGGGGAGCACAGATACGCAGTATTTT. Its protein is CASKLQGSTDTQYF.